This passage covers 6 T cell receptor beta chains from one sample sequenced in a study of T cell repertoires in cytomegalovirus infection (dated by TCRdb to the late 2010s). TCRdb names Illumina HiSeq 1500 as the instrument used. TCRdb cleaned the public reads at Q25 with fastp, built clones with MiXCR and kept in-frame beta chains. Rows merge per CDR3 protein into single entries with the most common DNA and genes. This sample comprises about 450,000 distinct CDR3 sequences, approximately 30% of them detected only once. The ten largest make up approximately 13% of the sample. The material sequenced was PBMCs. Every receptor here comes from a human donor in good health (CMV status not recorded). Some clones in this sample may be carry-over from other donors' samples.

This clonotype has more than one count but fewer than ten. This sequence joins TRBV30 and TRBJ2-1; D possibly corresponds to TRBD2 (5 bases). This CDR3 has 15 amino acids. Deletions cut 0 bases from V and 8 bases from J, with 17 bases between. Per the germline V gene, CDR1 is GTSNPN and CDR2 is SVGIG (reference sequence). The CDR3 is CAWSVELVGMDEQFF. CDR3 nucleotide sequence: TGTGCCTGGAGTGTAGAGCTAGTCGGGATGGATGAGCAGTTCTTC.

This clonotype was seen many times. This chain connects TRBV7-2 to TRBJ2-6; 11 nucleotides match TRBD2. This CDR3 has 18 amino acids. Germline CDR1 and CDR2: SGHTA and FQGNSA. Trimming removed 1 base from V and 4 bases from J; junction bases left unmatched: 6. The CDR3 sequence is CASSLVLAGGGGANVLTF. The CDR3 nucleotides read TGTGCCAGCAGCTTAGTCCTAGCGGGGGGTGGAGGGGCCAACGTCCTGACTTTC.

The rearrangement links TRBV5-1 to TRBJ2-4; 8 bases are a match to TRBD1. This CDR3 is built from 13 residues. Looked up from germline, CDR1 is SGHRS and CDR2 is YFSETQ. J lost 7 bases, V lost 2 bases, and 2 bases had no gene match. CDR3 residues: CASSFGQGNIQYF. The CDR3 DNA reads TGCGCCAGCAGCTTCGGACAGGGTAACATTCAGTACTTC.

In its sample, this clonotype was seen many times. V gene TRBV7-2 combines with J gene TRBJ1-1; 11 nucleotides agree with TRBD1. The CDR3 is 16 residues long. Germline trimming cut 4 bases from V and 4 bases from J; bases unmatched to any gene: 8. CDR1 SGHTA and CDR2 FQGNSA come from the germline V gene. The CDR3 is CASSSRDRGWSTEAFF. CDR3 bases: TGTGCCAGCAGCTCCCGGGACAGGGGGTGGAGCACTGAAGCTTTCTTT.

The chain combines TRBV15 with TRBJ2-1; D possibly corresponds to TRBD1 (5 bases). Germline V lookup: CDR1 LNHNV, CDR2 YYDKDF (reference sequence). V gave up 4 bases and J gave up 5 bases, with 12 bases separating them. The CDR3 spans 14 residues. The CDR3 protein is CATSKSGADNEQFF. The CDR3 DNA reads as TGTGCCACCAGCAAGTCTGGGGCCGACAATGAGCAGTTCTTC. Based on the CDR3 plus reference TRBV15 and TRBJ2-1, the full variable domain is DAMVIQNPRYQVTQFGKPVTLSCSQTLNHNVMYWYQQKSSQAPKLLFHYYDKDFNNEADTPDNFQSRRPNTSFCFLDIRSPGLGDTAMYLCATSKSGADNEQFFGPGTRLTVL.

This clonotype was detected a few times. V gene TRBV12-3 or TRBV12-4 combines with J gene TRBJ1-2; 8 bases fit TRBD1. There are 14 residues in the CDR3. V was clipped by 6 bases and J by 3 bases; unmatched bases: 6. DNA of the CDR3: TGTGCCAGCAGGCGGACAGGGCGAGACTATGGCTACACCTTC. Protein product: CASRRTGRDYGYTF.